Listed here is a single TCR beta chain. Seattle enrolled patients during active infection and tracked them longitudinally. Trimming shortened V by 2 bases and J by 4 bases, and 9 bases separated the two germline ends. The CDR3 is 14 amino acids. The germline CDR1 and CDR2 sequences are SEHNR and FQNEAQ (reference sequence). The data were taken from a study of blood T cell repertoires in COVID-19. Study details: The United States, Italy and Spain supplied acute and convalescent COVID-19 samples. The cDNA or gDNA used as material had been derived from T cells, B-cell-depleted T cells, or PBMCs.

How the authors handled the data: Counts of nucleated cells, estimated from reference gene primer amplification, were obtained. Sequencing used immunoSEQ multiplex PCR; TCRdb keeps in-frame clones, though not all of them. V, J and clone size reflect that table, while D and trimming were determined from the DNA. The repertoire holds around 270,000 clones, approximately 86% seen once, with around 5% in the top ten. The TCR sequence derives from a woman aged 55-70 years with COVID-19, enrolled during active disease. Sequenced: peripheral blood. The V gene is TRBV7-9, the J gene TRBJ1-3; D gene uncertain. The CDR3 DNA follows: TGTGCCAGCAGCTTACCGGGATCGGGAAACACCATATATTTT. Translated, it gives CASSLPGSGNTIYF. The full variable domain, in which reference TRBV7-9 and TRBJ1-3 provide the parts outside the CDR3, is DTGVSQNPRHKITKRGQNVTFRCDPISEHNRLYWYRQTLGQGPEFLTYFQNEAQLEKSRLLSDRFSAERPKGSFSTLEIQRTEQGDSAMYLCASSLPGSGNTIYFGEGSWLTVV.